Presented here are 12 T cell receptor beta chains from one specimen sequenced in a study of blood T cell repertoires in COVID-19. Repertoires were generated with immunoSEQ multiplex PCR, while TCRdb's copy carries only in-frame clones and drops some. The data show fewer than 400,000 clones, roughly 90% seen once. The material sequenced was PBMCs or T cells enriched from blood (not recorded which). The receptors were sampled from a woman aged 25 to 39 who had recovered from COVID-19.

CDR3 sequence (DNA): TGTGCCACCAGCAGAGATTCGTTGGCAGGTCGGTACGAGCAGTACTTC. Residues: CATSRDSLAGRYEQYF. The V and J genes are TRBV15 and TRBJ2-7; D ambiguous. The CDR3 is 16 amino acids. The V end was cut by 0 bases, the J end by 4 bases, with 16 bases between. Germline-derived CDR1 and CDR2 are LNHNV and YYDKDF (reference sequence).

This chain connects TRBV11-2 to TRBJ1-1; 9 nucleotides agree with TRBD1. Germline lookup yields CDR1 SGHAT and CDR2 FQNNGV. The V segment lost 7 bases and the J segment 2 bases; nucleotides outside the gene matches: 8. This CDR3 region has 15 residues. This chain's CDR3 is CASNNRGPVNTEAFF. In nucleotides, the CDR3 is TGTGCCAGCAACAACAGGGGGCCGGTAAACACTGAAGCTTTCTTT.

The V call is TRBV20-1, the J call TRBJ1-1; 7 nucleotides line up with TRBD1. The CDR3 contains 11 residues. Losses at the gene ends were 4 bases for V and 6 bases for J; bases not matched to a gene: 2. Germline CDR1 is DFQATT and CDR2 is SNEGSKA (reference sequence). The CDR3 loop reads CSANRGPEAFF. The DNA for the CDR3 is TGCAGTGCTAACAGGGGTCCTGAAGCTTTCTTT.

On this clone: The identical CDR3 is also encoded by other nucleotide sequences in the sample. The chain combines TRBV28 with TRBJ1-1; D possibly corresponds to TRBD1 (5 bases). The V end lost 3 bases, the J end lost 1 base, and 6 bases lay between the germline ends. CDR3 length equals 13 residues. Germline V gene sequence: CDR1 MDHEN, CDR2 SYDVKM. CDR3 region: CASSLQGNTEAFF. The CDR3 bases are TGTGCCAGCAGTTTGCAGGGGAACACTGAAGCTTTCTTT.

The chain uses TRBV28 and TRBJ2-7; 7 bases fit TRBD1. V lost 3 bases to trimming and J lost 4 bases; unmatched junction nucleotides: 12. The germline V gene has CDR1 MDHEN and CDR2 SYDVKM. The CDR3 covers 16 residues. As DNA, the CDR3 is TGTGCCAGCAGTTTGAACAGGGGTTATCGTCCTTACGAGCAGTACTTC. It translates to CASSLNRGYRPYEQYF. The complete variable domain, with remaining parts taken from reference TRBV28 and TRBJ2-7, reads DVKVTQSSRYLVKRTGEKVFLECVQDMDHENMFWYRQDPGLGLRLIYFSYDVKMKEKGDIPEGYSVSREKKERFSLILESASTNQTSMYLCASSLNRGYRPYEQYFGPGTRLTVT.

The chain is built from TRBV5-5 and TRBJ1-1; D uncertain. CDR3 size: 12 residues. The V gene's germline CDR1 is SGHKS and CDR2 YYEKEE (reference sequence). Trimming stripped 1 base from V and 6 bases from J, with 7 bases between. CDR3 bases: TGTGCCAGCAGCTTGTTGGGAGCTGAAGCTTTCTTT. Protein: CASSLLGAEAFF.

V and J are TRBV11-2 and TRBJ2-5; the D gene is possibly TRBD2 (5 bases). The germline V gene has CDR1 SGHAT and CDR2 FQNNGV. V was trimmed by 1 base and J by 4 bases, leaving 13 bases between them. The CDR3 covers 15 residues. CDR3 sequence: CASSLVGVPGETQYF. The CDR3 nucleotides are TGTGCCAGCAGCTTAGTCGGGGTCCCGGGAGAGACCCAGTACTTC. Drawing the rest from reference TRBV11-2 and TRBJ2-5, the complete variable domain is EAGVAQSPRYKIIEKRQSVAFWCNPISGHATLYWYQQILGQGPKLLIQFQNNGVVDDSQLPKDRFSAERLKGVDSTLKIQPAKLEDSAVYLCASSLVGVPGETQYFGPGTRLLVL.

The chain is built from TRBV7-2 and TRBJ1-5, with TRBD1 as a possible D gene (5 bases). CDR1 and CDR2 (germline): SGHTA, FQGNSA. The V gene lost 4 bases and the J gene lost 4 bases, with 17 bases spanning the gap. The CDR3 has 16 residues. The CDR3 reads CASSSTARVLNQPQHF. As DNA, the CDR3 is TGTGCCAGCAGCTCGACAGCCCGGGTCTTAAATCAGCCCCAGCATTTT.

The chain recombines TRBV7-3 with TRBJ2-1; D unclear. This CDR3 contains 15 residues. V was shortened by 3 bases and J by 1 base, with 10 bases between the two germline ends. Germline V CDR1 and CDR2: SGHTA, FQGTGA. CDR3 region: CASSFLDKSYNEQFF. The CDR3 nucleotides are TGTGCCAGCAGCTTTTTAGACAAGTCCTACAATGAGCAGTTCTTC.

Remarks on this clone: The identical CDR3 is also encoded by other nucleotide sequences in the sample. V gene TRBV28 combines with J gene TRBJ1-5; a possible D gene is TRBD1 (6 bases). This CDR3 region has 15 residues. Per the germline V gene, CDR1 is MDHEN and CDR2 is SYDVKM. Trimming left V 2 bases short and J 1 base short, with 9 bases between. Here the CDR3 DNA reads TGTGCCAGCAGTTTACAGGGGTTAAGCAATCAGCCCCAGCATTTT. Its protein product is CASSLQGLSNQPQHF.

About this clone: The conserved closing phenylalanine or tryptophan is absent in this CDR3, likely reflecting a read error. It is unclear where the CDR3 begins or ends on the DNA, so no DNA is shown, and the CDR3 is as TCRdb lists it. The genes are TRBV12-3 or TRBV12-4 and TRBJ2-3; the table's D call TRBD1 went unverified against the DNA. Inclusive of both ends, the CDR3 amounts to 8 amino acids. The CDR3 sequence: CASFLPVG.

The CDR3 sequence is CASTRETSGMGTGELFF. The CDR3 region has the DNA TGTGCCAGCACTAGGGAGACTAGCGGGATGGGGACCGGGGAGCTGTTTTTT. The chain has TRBV7-9 and TRBJ2-2, with 11 positions matching TRBD2. The J segment lost 5 bases and the V segment lost 7 bases, leaving 12 bases of the junction unmatched. The CDR3 consists of 17 residues. Per the germline V gene, CDR1 is SEHNR and CDR2 is FQNEAQ (reference sequence).